This record looks at one TCR beta chain sequence and its context. This sample is part of a study of blood T cells in healthy people across ages. The use of a sample-barcoded 5' primer and a J-beta primer mix characterized a second PCR of roughly 7 to 11 cycles. TCRdb processed the 5' RACE reads anew with MiXCR; each CDR3 protein has one entry. Here the sample spans roughly 1.9 million distinct CDR3 sequences, around 40% being singletons. The CDR3 consists of 19 residues. Germline V gene sequence: CDR1 SGHVS, CDR2 FQNEAQ. The trim removed 3 bases at V and 3 bases at J, leaving 15 bases unmatched. The sample consisted of blood. This receptor was identified in a human donor in good health. This chain connects TRBV7-8 to TRBJ2-3, with 10 bases lining up with TRBD2. CDR3 region: CASSLRQAGAGGRTDTQYF. CDR3 bases: TGTGCCAGCAGCTTGCGCCAGGCTGGAGCGGGGGGGCGAACAGATACGCAGTATTTT. Full variable domain (outside the CDR3, taken from reference TRBV7-8 and TRBJ2-3): GAGVSQSPRYKVAKRGQDVALRCDPISGHVSLFWYQQALGQGPEFLTYFQNEAQLDKSGLPSDRFFAERPEGSVSTLKIQRTQQEDSAVYLCASSLRQAGAGGRTDTQYFGPGTRLTVL.